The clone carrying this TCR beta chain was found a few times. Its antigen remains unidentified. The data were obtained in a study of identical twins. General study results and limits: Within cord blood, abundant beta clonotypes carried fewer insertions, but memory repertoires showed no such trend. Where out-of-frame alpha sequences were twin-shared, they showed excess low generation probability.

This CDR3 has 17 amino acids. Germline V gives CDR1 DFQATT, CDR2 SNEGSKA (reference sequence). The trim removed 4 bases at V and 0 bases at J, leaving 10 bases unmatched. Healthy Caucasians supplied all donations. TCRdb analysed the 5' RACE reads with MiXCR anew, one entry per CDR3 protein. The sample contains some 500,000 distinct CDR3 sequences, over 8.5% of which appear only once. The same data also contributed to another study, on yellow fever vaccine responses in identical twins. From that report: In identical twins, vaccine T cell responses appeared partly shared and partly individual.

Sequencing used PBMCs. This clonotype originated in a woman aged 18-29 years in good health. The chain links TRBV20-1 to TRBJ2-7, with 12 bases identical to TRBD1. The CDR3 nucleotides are TGCAGTGCTACCGGGACAGGGGGCGTCCCAAGCTCCTACGAGCAGTACTTC. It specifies CSATGTGGVPSSYEQYF.